Presented here are 30 T cell receptor beta chains from one specimen sequenced in a study of graft-versus-host responses after intestinal transplantation. The data were produced by immunoSEQ multiplex PCR, yet TCRdb's version contains in-frame clones alone and is incomplete. This table has some 41,000 clones, over 90% appearing once. Sequenced material: PBMCs, taken approximately 100 weeks after intestinal transplantation. The origin of the receptors is a human patient who received an intestinal transplant, so some T cells may come from the graft donor.

This clone turned up a few times. The chain employs TRBV12-5 and TRBJ1-6; D might be TRBD1 (5 bases). V was cut by 5 bases and J by 11 bases, with 16 bases left in between. The germline gives CDR1 LGHNT, CDR2 FRNRAP. The CDR3 runs 14 residues. The CDR3 region is CASGQTVAMAPLHF. CDR3 coding DNA: TGTGCTAGTGGTCAGACAGTCGCCATGGCACCCCTCCACTTT.

This rearrangement joins TRBV21-1 to TRBJ2-2; TRBD1, the table's D call, was not compared with the DNA. TRBV21-1 corresponds to a pseudogene. The CDR3 contains 15 residues. DNA of the CDR3: TGTGCCAGCAGCAAAGGGACAGGGGGCACCGGGGAGCTGTTTTTT. Translation gives CASSKGTGGTGELFF.

This chain uses TRBV6-5 with TRBJ1-2, with D hard to call. CDR1 is MNHEY and CDR2 is SVGAGI in the germline V gene. This CDR3 is built from 14 residues. Between the trimmed V and J ends, which lost 0 bases and 5 bases, there was a span of 10 bases. The CDR3 DNA is TGTGCCAGCAGTTACTCAACGGAGTCTTATGGCTACACCTTC. As protein: CASSYSTESYGYTF.

The V call is TRBV2, the J call TRBJ1-1; D is possibly TRBD1 (5 bases). Germline CDR1 reads SNHLY; CDR2 reads FYNNEI. The CDR3 loop spans 14 amino acids. V lost 6 bases, J lost 4 bases, and 15 bases lay in between. The CDR3 protein is CASSPIPRGTEAFF. The CDR3 nucleotides read TGTGCCAGCAGCCCAATTCCTAGGGGCACTGAAGCTTTCTTT. The complete variable domain, with remaining parts taken from reference TRBV2 and TRBJ1-1, reads EPEVTQTPSHQVTQMGQEVILRCVPISNHLYFYWYRQILGQKVEFLVSFYNNEISEKSEIFDDQFSVERPDGSNFTLKIRSTKLEDSAMYFCASSPIPRGTEAFFGQGTRLTVV.

The chain has TRBV28 and TRBJ1-5; TRBD1 is a possible D gene (6 bases). Germline lookup yields CDR1 MDHEN and CDR2 SYDVKM. This CDR3 region has 14 residues. V dropped 2 bases and J dropped 6 bases, with 11 bases sitting between them. This CDR3 is CASSLRQVRQPQHF. DNA for the CDR3: TGTGCCAGCAGTTTAAGACAGGTCCGTCAGCCCCAGCATTTT.

V and J are TRBV29-1 and TRBJ2-1; possibly TRBD2 for D (6 bases). Germline V lookup: CDR1 SQVTM, CDR2 ANQGSEA. The CDR3 covers 12 residues. Trimming took off 3 bases at V and 8 bases at J, with 11 bases between the two ends. CDR3 in DNA: TGCAGCGTTGAGCGGGAAGGCGATGAGCAGTTCTTC. It is translated as CSVEREGDEQFF.

This rearrangement joins TRBV19 to TRBJ1-2; TRBD1 matches at 11 bases. The V gene's germline CDR1 is LNHDA and CDR2 SQIVND (reference sequence). This CDR3 region has 15 residues. With 0 bases clipped from V and 8 bases from J, the junction kept 5 bases outside the gene matches. CDR3 DNA: TGTGCCAGTAGTATAGAGGACAGGGGGCCTGGCGGCTACACCTTC. It specifies CASSIEDRGPGGYTF.

This clone has only a few counts. The chain joins TRBV30 to TRBJ1-5, with D tentatively TRBD1 (6 bases). Per germline, CDR1 GTSNPN and CDR2 SVGIG (reference sequence). The CDR3 is 14 residues long. V lost 5 bases to trimming and J lost 3 bases, with 14 bases between them. CDR3 coding DNA: TGTGCCTGGTCGCAGGGGACCACCAATCAGCCCCAGCATTTT. Its protein is CAWSQGTTNQPQHF.

This clone was detected once. The V gene is TRBV30, the J gene TRBJ2-7, with D tentatively TRBD2 (5 bases). This CDR3 is built from 13 residues. The V gene's germline CDR1 is GTSNPN and CDR2 SVGIG (reference sequence). V was clipped by 4 bases and J by 6 bases, with 16 bases between them. CDR3 residues: CAWNSRRDGEQYF. CDR3 DNA: TGTGCCTGGAACTCCCGACGGGATGGCGAGCAGTACTTC.

The J gene is TRBJ1-4, the V gene TRBV6-1; TRBD1 aligns across 7 bases. The J segment lost 7 bases and the V segment lost 5 bases, leaving 4 bases of the junction unmatched. This CDR3 comprises 13 residues. CDR1 and CDR2 from the germline V gene are MNHNS and SASEGT. DNA of the CDR3: TGTGCCAGCAGTCCTCGGACAGGTGAAAAACTGTTTTTT. Translated, it gives CASSPRTGEKLFF.

The rearrangement links TRBV27 to TRBJ2-1, with 7 bases fitting TRBD1. CDR3 length: 14 amino acids. Losses at the gene ends were 6 bases for V and 7 bases for J; bases not matched to a gene: 9. Per germline, CDR1 MNHEY and CDR2 SMNVEV (reference sequence). The CDR3 nucleotides are TGTGCCAGCAGCGAGGACACAGGGGTGAATGAGCAGTTCTTC. Protein: CASSEDTGVNEQFF.

This rearrangement joins TRBV11-2 to TRBJ2-3; a possible D gene is TRBD1 (6 bases). This CDR3 contains 14 residues. Between the trimmed V and J ends, which lost 5 bases and 3 bases, there was a span of 12 bases. Germline-derived CDR1 and CDR2 are SGHAT and FQNNGV. CDR3 coding DNA: TGTGCCAGCAGCCCCAGACAGGCAACAGATACGCAGTATTTT. It encodes CASSPRQATDTQYF.

The chain has TRBV2 and TRBJ2-3; 12 bases map to TRBD2. Germline values: CDR1 SNHLY, CDR2 FYNNEI. V lost 3 bases to trimming and J lost 11 bases; unmatched junction nucleotides: 6. This CDR3 region has 14 residues. This CDR3 is CASSDQPGLAGQYF. CDR3 sequence (DNA): TGTGCCAGCAGTGATCAACCGGGACTAGCGGGGCAGTATTTT.

The chain employs TRBV11-2 and TRBJ2-1; 8 positions match TRBD2. The trim removed 3 bases at V and 5 bases at J, leaving 15 bases unmatched. Germline CDR1 reads SGHAT; CDR2 reads FQNNGV. The length of the CDR3 is 18 residues. CDR3 in amino acids: CASSLAKTSAAPDNEQFF. DNA of the CDR3: TGTGCCAGCAGCTTGGCCAAGACTAGCGCGGCCCCCGACAATGAGCAGTTCTTC. Using reference TRBV11-2 and TRBJ2-1 for the parts outside the CDR3, the full variable domain is EAGVAQSPRYKIIEKRQSVAFWCNPISGHATLYWYQQILGQGPKLLIQFQNNGVVDDSQLPKDRFSAERLKGVDSTLKIQPAKLEDSAVYLCASSLAKTSAAPDNEQFFGPGTRLTVL.

The V call is TRBV18, the J call TRBJ1-4; the D is unclear. Germline lookup yields CDR1 KGHSH and CDR2 LQKENI. The CDR3 is made up of 15 amino acids. V shed 8 bases and J shed 5 bases, with 18 bases lying between them. CDR3 bases: TGTGCCAGCCGACCCGGGCTGGGAGGGAATGAAAAACTGTTTTTT. This translates into CASRPGLGGNEKLFF.

CDR3 sequence (DNA): TGTGCCAGAACCTACAGGGGAGGCGAGCAGTACTTC. It codes for CARTYRGGEQYF. The chain links TRBV27 to TRBJ2-7; TRBD1 is a possible D gene (7 bases). Trimming pared 9 bases from V and 6 bases from J, leaving 15 bases between. This CDR3 spans 12 amino acids. Per germline, CDR1 MNHEY and CDR2 SMNVEV (reference sequence).

The chain is built from TRBV21-1 and TRBJ2-5. TRBV21-1 is a recognized pseudogene. The CDR3 totals 17 residues. This CDR3 is CASSKAYQSCKRWTQYF. CDR3 sequence (DNA): TGTGCCAGCAGCAAAGCGTACCAGTCATGTAAGAGATGGACCCAGTACTTC.

The chain joins TRBV19 to TRBJ2-6; no firm D call. The CDR3 totals 15 residues. In germline, CDR1 is LNHDA, CDR2 SQIVND (reference sequence). V lost 8 bases to trimming and J lost 4 bases, with 15 bases between them. Here the CDR3 reads CASRRRSPGANVLTF. Written as DNA, the CDR3 is TGTGCCAGTCGTAGAAGATCCCCCGGGGCCAACGTCCTGACTTTC.

This clone was counted only a few times. The chain recombines TRBV7-9 with TRBJ1-1, with D maybe TRBD1 (6 bases). In germline, CDR1 is SEHNR, CDR2 FQNEAQ (reference sequence). CDR3 length: 15 amino acids. The V gene lost 1 base and the J gene lost 0 bases, with 9 bases spanning the gap. CDR3 sequence reads: CASSLVTGMNTEAFF. The CDR3 coding sequence is TGTGCCAGCAGCTTAGTGACAGGCATGAACACTGAAGCTTTCTTT.

V and J are TRBV5-1 and TRBJ2-2; 11 nucleotides line up with TRBD2. J gave up 10 bases and V 4 bases, and 6 bases lay outside the gene matches. The germline gives CDR1 SGHRS, CDR2 YFSETQ. The CDR3 is made up of 14 amino acids. The chain's CDR3 is CASSPGLAVEELFF. For the CDR3, the DNA is TGCGCCAGCAGCCCGGGACTAGCGGTCGAGGAGCTGTTTTTT.

The chain couples TRBV9 to TRBJ2-1; 10 nucleotides align to TRBD1. J was trimmed by 5 bases and V by 4 bases; bases with no gene match: 12. The CDR3 runs to 17 residues. CDR1 is SGDLS and CDR2 is YYNGEE in the germline V gene. CDR3 residues: CASSNSPRDRGNNEQFF. CDR3 nucleotide sequence: TGTGCCAGCAGCAACTCTCCCCGGGACAGGGGTAACAATGAGCAGTTCTTC.

In DNA, the CDR3 is TGTGCCAGCAGCAGGACATTAGAAGCTTTCTTT. Residues: CASSRTLEAFF. The gene calls are TRBV5-3 and TRBJ1-1, with D possibly matching TRBD1 (5 bases). TRBV5-3 is identified as an open reading frame with a role that is uncertain. The CDR3 runs to 11 residues. Trimming removed 8 bases from V and 8 bases from J, with 13 bases in between.

This clone was recorded only once. This rearrangement joins TRBV7-9 to TRBJ2-1; TRBD1 is a possible D gene (5 bases). Germline V gene sequence: CDR1 SEHNR, CDR2 FQNEAQ (reference sequence). V gave up 5 bases and J gave up 6 bases, with 17 bases separating them. The length of the CDR3 is 15 residues. CDR3 nucleotide sequence: TGTGCCAGCAGCCAAGGGGCGCTAGTTGGCAATGAGCAGTTCTTC. This codes for CASSQGALVGNEQFF.

The rearrangement links TRBV11-3 to TRBJ1-1, with TRBD1 as a possible D gene (5 bases). CDR1 and CDR2 (germline): SGHNT, YENEEA. The CDR3 is 14 residues long. Trimming removed 0 bases from V and 5 bases from J, with 10 bases in between. This CDR3 reads CASSLDLAGTEAFF. In DNA form, the CDR3 reads TGTGCCAGCAGCTTAGATCTAGCAGGGACTGAAGCTTTCTTT.

The chain joins TRBV9 to TRBJ1-2; 7 nucleotides align to TRBD1. CDR1 and CDR2 from the germline V gene are SGDLS and YYNGEE. CDR3 length: 13 residues. V shed 4 bases and J 8 bases; nucleotides not matched to a gene: 8. This CDR3 reads CASSPPQGDGYTF. DNA for the CDR3: TGTGCCAGCAGCCCCCCCCAGGGGGACGGCTACACCTTC.

This chain links TRBV5-1 with TRBJ1-2, with a possible D match to TRBD1 (6 bases). V dropped 0 bases and J dropped 6 bases, with 15 bases sitting between them. Germline CDR1 SGHRS, CDR2 YFSETQ. There are 15 residues in the CDR3. The CDR3 protein is CASSLASTGLNGYTF. The DNA of the CDR3 is TGCGCCAGCAGCTTGGCGAGTACAGGGCTCAATGGCTACACCTTC.

The J gene is TRBJ2-2, the V gene TRBV30, with no clear D. The CDR3 spans 11 residues. Germline V lookup: CDR1 GTSNPN, CDR2 SVGIG (reference sequence). Trimming left V 3 bases short and J 7 bases short, with 6 bases between. This CDR3 is CAWSLSGELFF. DNA for the CDR3: TGTGCCTGGAGCCTTAGCGGGGAGCTGTTTTTT. The whole variable domain, remainder taken from reference TRBV30 and TRBJ2-2, is SQTIHQWPATLVQPVGSPLSLECTVEGTSNPNLYWYRQAAGRGLQLLFYSVGIGQISSEVPQNLSASRPQDRQFILSSKKLLLSDSGFYLCAWSLSGELFFGEGSRLTVL.

The CDR3 nucleotides read TGTGCCAGTAGTATAGCCAGGGGGCTCGGAAACACCATATATTTT. As protein: CASSIARGLGNTIYF. The chain has TRBV19 and TRBJ1-3, with TRBD1 matching 8 bases. The J segment lost 4 bases and the V segment lost 1 base, leaving 3 bases of the junction unmatched. From germline, CDR1 is LNHDA and CDR2 SQIVND (reference sequence). This CDR3 has 15 residues.

CDR3 in DNA: TGTGCCAGCAGTGAAGTGGCAGCTGGGGGCTACACCTTC. Translated: CASSEVAAGGYTF. The rearrangement joins TRBV6-1 to TRBJ1-2; D call uncertain. V lost 1 base, J lost 8 bases, and 11 bases lay in between. Germline assignment: CDR1 MNHNS and CDR2 SASEGT. This CDR3 has 13 amino acids.

For this clone: Distinct nucleotide sequences in the sample also encode this CDR3. J is TRBJ1-2 and V is TRBV21-1. TRBV21-1 is recorded as a pseudogene. This CDR3 has 11 amino acids. This chain's CDR3 is CASSKPYGYTF. The CDR3 DNA reads TGTGCCAGCAGCAAACCCTATGGTTACACCTTC.